This TCR beta chain was documented in a study of shared clonotypes between healthy human individuals. Over several immunoSEQ plates, each subset's genomic DNA was distributed in even portions. Generated by immunoSEQ multiplex PCR, the TCRdb table keeps only in-frame clones and is missing some. The sample has fewer than 650,000 clones; about 79% are singletons. V was clipped by 2 bases and J by 2 bases; unmatched bases: 3. The CDR3 loop spans 14 amino acids. From germline, CDR1 is SGHNT and CDR2 YYREEE (reference sequence). The receptor's source is a woman aged 35 to 49 in good health. Some clones in this sample may be carry-over from other donors' samples. The gene calls are TRBV5-4 and TRBJ2-7; TRBD2 aligns across 8 bases. The sequencing sample was made of PBMCs. CDR3 coding DNA: TGTGCCAGCAGCTTAGCTAGCGGGCCCTACGAGCAGTACTTC. It encodes CASSLASGPYEQYF.